The present T cell receptor (beta chain) was sequenced within a study of PD-L1 blockade in urothelial cancer. Study details: Atezolizumab, begun by patients in about 2014, was given at 1,200 mg intravenously every 3 weeks. Between 0 and 3 prior chemotherapy regimens had been given to patients.

The germline gives CDR1 GTSNPN, CDR2 SVGIG (reference sequence). V lost 3 bases and J lost 0, with 10 bases in between. The CDR3 runs 14 residues. Clones were read by immunoSEQ multiplex PCR, and TCRdb kept only the in-frame ones, dropping some. The repertoire holds more than 30,000 clones, around 83% seen once, with roughly a sixth in the top ten. This clone was seen more than once but under ten times. Its antigen is unknown. Overall study results and limits: Patients with durable benefit had greater blood expansion of tumor-associated TCR clones 3 weeks into treatment.

The receptor's source is a man in his 60s with urothelial cancer. Material: PBMCs, obtained around atezolizumab (anti-PD-L1) treatment. V and J are TRBV30 and TRBJ2-3; a possible D gene is TRBD2 (5 bases). CDR3 nucleotides: TGTGCCTGGAGCGGAGGAGTTAGCACAGATACGCAGTATTTT. It translates to CAWSGGVSTDTQYF.